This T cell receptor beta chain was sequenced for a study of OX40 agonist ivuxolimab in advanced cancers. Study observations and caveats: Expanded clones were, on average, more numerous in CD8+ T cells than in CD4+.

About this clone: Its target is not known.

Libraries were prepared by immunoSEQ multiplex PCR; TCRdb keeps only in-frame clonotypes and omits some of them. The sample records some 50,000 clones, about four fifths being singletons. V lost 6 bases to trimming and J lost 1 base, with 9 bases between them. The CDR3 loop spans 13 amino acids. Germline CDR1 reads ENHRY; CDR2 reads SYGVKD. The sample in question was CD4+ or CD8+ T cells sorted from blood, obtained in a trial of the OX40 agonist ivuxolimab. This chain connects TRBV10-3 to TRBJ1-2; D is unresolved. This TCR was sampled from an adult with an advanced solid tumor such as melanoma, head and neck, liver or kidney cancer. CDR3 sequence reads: CAISPTLNYGYTF. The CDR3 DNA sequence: TGTGCCATCAGCCCGACACTTAACTATGGCTACACCTTC.